What follows is one TCR beta chain and its context. These data belong to a study of T cells after yellow fever vaccination. Study results and caveats: Clones that expanded after primary vaccination mostly reappeared after the booster (96% CD4, around 87% CD8).

In making TCR cDNA, 5'RACE template switching added a universal primer site and UMIs to it. MiXCR, run by TCRdb on the 5' RACE reads, gives a single entry per CDR3 protein. The sample consists of 40,000 to 55,000 distinct CDR3 sequences, less than 8% of them appearing once. This sequence originates from a man in his late teens or twenties who received the YFV17D yellow fever vaccine. Here the sequenced sample was CD8+ T cells not binding an NS4B(214-222) dextramer, sorted from PBMCs, taken roughly 46 days after the first yellow fever vaccination.

CDR3 residues: CASSYPGWDTGELFF. The CDR3 DNA reads as TGTGCCAGCAGCTACCCCGGTTGGGACACCGGGGAGCTGTTTTTT. V gene TRBV7-9 combines with J gene TRBJ2-2; D ambiguous. Germline-derived CDR1 and CDR2 are SEHNR and FQNEAQ (reference sequence). Trimming left V 4 bases short and J 3 bases short, with 12 bases between. The CDR3 is 15 amino acids.